This entry describes one T cell receptor (beta chain). Antigen specificity is unknown. The source of the sample is a study of post-analysis software for immune sequencing data. Whole-study context: The study covered relapsing-remitting, secondary progressive and progressive-relapsing courses of multiple sclerosis.

Study observations and caveats: Controls showed lower frequencies than patients for roughly 5 TRBV segments, and TRBV5-6, TRBV5-1 and TRBV20-1 were among these. Batch-mates among the samples co-clustered strongly by F measure.

The CDR3 runs 12 residues. Trimming left V 6 bases short and J 4 bases short, with 9 bases between. Germline lookup yields CDR1 MDHEN and CDR2 SYDVKM. Unique molecular identifiers were carried by the TCR beta cDNA libraries. Each batch of roughly 0.9 to 10 million T cells produced 500,000 to 600,000 cDNA molecules. TCRdb recomputed calls from the PCR reads with MiXCR, one row per CDR3 protein. Here the sample spans a few hundred thousand distinct CDR3 sequences, 30% to 40% being singletons. This receptor was taken from a girl aged 2-17 years with multiple sclerosis. Sequenced material: blood. The chain links TRBV28 to TRBJ1-1; D is unclear. CDR3 DNA: TGTGCCAGCAGGTGGTTTGGCACTGAAGCTTTCTTT. This encodes CASRWFGTEAFF.